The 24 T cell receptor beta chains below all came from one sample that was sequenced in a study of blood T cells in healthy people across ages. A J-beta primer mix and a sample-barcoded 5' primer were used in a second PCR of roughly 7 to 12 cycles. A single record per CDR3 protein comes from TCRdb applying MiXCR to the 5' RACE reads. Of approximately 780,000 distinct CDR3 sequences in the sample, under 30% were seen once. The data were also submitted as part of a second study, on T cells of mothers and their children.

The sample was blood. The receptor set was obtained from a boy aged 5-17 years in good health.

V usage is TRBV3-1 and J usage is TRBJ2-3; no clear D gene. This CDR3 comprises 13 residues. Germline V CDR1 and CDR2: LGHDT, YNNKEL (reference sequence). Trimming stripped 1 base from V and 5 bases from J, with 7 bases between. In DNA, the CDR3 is TGTGCCAGCAGCCAAGGAATCGGAGATACGCAGTATTTT. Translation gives CASSQGIGDTQYF.

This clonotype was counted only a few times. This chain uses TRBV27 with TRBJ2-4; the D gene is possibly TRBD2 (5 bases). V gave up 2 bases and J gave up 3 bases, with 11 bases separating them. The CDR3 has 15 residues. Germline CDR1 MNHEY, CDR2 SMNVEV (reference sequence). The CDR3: CASSLGSPVKNIQYF. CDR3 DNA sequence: TGTGCCAGCAGTTTAGGGAGTCCAGTCAAAAACATTCAGTACTTC.

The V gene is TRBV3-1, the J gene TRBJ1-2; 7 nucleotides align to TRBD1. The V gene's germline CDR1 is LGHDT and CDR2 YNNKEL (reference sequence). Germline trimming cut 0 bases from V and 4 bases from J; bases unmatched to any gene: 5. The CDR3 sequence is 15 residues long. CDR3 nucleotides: TGTGCCAGCAGCCAAGATCAGACAGGGACCTATGGCTACACCTTC. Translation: CASSQDQTGTYGYTF. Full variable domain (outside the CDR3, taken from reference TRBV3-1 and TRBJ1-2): DTAVSQTPKYLVTQMGNDKSIKCEQNLGHDTMYWYKQDSKKFLKIMFSYNNKELIINETVPNRFSPKSPDKAHLNLHINSLELGDSAVYFCASSQDQTGTYGYTFGSGTRLTVV.

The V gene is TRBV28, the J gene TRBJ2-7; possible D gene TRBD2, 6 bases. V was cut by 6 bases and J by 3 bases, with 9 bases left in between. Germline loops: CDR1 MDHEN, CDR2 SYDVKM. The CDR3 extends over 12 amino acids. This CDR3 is CASRQTSYEQYF. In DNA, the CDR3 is TGTGCCAGCAGGCAGACTAGCTACGAGCAGTACTTC.

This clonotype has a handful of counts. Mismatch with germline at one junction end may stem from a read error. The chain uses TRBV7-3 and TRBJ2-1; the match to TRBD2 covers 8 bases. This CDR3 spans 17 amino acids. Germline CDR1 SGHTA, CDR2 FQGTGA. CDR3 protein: CAGSLKAGDTLRNEQFF. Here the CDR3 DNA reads TGTGCCGGCAGCTTAAAAGCGGGGGATACCCTTCGTAATGAGCAGTTCTTC. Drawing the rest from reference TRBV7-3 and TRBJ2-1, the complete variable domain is GAGVSQTPSNKVTEKGKYVELRCDPISGHTALYWYRQSLGQGPEFLIYFQGTGAADDSGLPNDRFFAVRPEGSVSTLKIQRTERGDSAVYLCAGSLKAGDTLRNEQFFGPGTRLTVL.

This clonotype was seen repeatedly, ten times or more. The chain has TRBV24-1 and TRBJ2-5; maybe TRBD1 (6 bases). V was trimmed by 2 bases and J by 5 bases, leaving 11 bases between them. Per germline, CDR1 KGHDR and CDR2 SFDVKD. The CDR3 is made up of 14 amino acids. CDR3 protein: CATSDSRGEETQYF. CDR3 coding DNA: TGTGCCACCAGTGATTCCAGGGGAGAGGAGACCCAGTACTTC.

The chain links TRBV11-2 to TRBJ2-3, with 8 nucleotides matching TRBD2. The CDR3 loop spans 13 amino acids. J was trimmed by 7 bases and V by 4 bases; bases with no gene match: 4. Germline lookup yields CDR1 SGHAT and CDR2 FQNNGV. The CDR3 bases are TGTGCCAGCAGCTCGGGGGGGGCTAATACGCAGTATTTT. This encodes CASSSGGANTQYF.

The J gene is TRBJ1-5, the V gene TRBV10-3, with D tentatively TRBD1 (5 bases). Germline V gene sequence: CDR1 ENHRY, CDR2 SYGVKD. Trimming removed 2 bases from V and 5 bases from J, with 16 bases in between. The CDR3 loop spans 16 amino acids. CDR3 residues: CAISEPRQGGDQPQHF. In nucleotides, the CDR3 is TGTGCCATCAGTGAGCCGAGGCAGGGTGGGGATCAGCCCCAGCATTTT.

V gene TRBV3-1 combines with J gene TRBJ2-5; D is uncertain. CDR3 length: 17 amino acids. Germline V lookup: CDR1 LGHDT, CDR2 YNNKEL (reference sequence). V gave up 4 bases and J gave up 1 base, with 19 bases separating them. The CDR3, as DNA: TGTGCCAGCAGCCCGGGCGTAGGGTACCCGATCCAAGAGACCCAGTACTTC. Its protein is CASSPGVGYPIQETQYF.

This CDR3 is CSAAGRFTDEQYF. In DNA, the CDR3 is TGCAGCGCCGCGGGGAGGTTTACCGACGAGCAGTACTTC. This chain joins TRBV29-1 and TRBJ2-5; possible D gene TRBD2, 6 bases. Near its end, the DNA agrees better with TRBJ2-7, so the J call may be wrong. Germline V gives CDR1 SQVTM, CDR2 ANQGSEA. The CDR3 sequence is 13 residues long.

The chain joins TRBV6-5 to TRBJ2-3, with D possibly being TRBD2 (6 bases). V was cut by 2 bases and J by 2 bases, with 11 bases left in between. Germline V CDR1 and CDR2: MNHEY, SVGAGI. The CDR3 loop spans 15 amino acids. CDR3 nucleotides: TGTGCCAGCAGTTACGCGGGACGCTCCACAGATACGCAGTATTTT. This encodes CASSYAGRSTDTQYF.

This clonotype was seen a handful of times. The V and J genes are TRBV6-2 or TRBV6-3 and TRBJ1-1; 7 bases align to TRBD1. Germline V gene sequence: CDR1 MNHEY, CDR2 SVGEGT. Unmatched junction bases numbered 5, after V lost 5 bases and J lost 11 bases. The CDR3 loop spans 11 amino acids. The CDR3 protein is CASSRTGDAFF. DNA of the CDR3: TGTGCCAGCAGTCGTACAGGGGACGCTTTCTTT.

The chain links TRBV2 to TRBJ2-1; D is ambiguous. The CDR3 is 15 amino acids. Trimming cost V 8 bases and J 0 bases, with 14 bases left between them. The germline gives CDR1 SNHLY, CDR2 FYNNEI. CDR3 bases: TGTGCCAGCCAGAACGAGGAGAGCTCCTACAATGAGCAGTTCTTC. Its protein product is CASQNEESSYNEQFF.

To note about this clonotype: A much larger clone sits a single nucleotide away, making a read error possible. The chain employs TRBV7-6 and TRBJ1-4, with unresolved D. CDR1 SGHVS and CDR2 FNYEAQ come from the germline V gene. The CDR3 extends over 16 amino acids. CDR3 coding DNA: TGTGCCAGCAGTCCAAGCGCCCTAGGTGCTAATGAAAAAATGTTTTTT. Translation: CASSPSALGANEKMFF. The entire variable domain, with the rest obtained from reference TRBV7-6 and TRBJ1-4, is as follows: GAGVSQSPRYKVTKRGQDVALRCDPISGHVSLYWYRQALGQGPEFLTYFNYEAQQDKSGLPNDRFSAERPEGSISTLTIQRTEQRDSAMYRCASSPSALGANEKMFFGSGTQLSVL.

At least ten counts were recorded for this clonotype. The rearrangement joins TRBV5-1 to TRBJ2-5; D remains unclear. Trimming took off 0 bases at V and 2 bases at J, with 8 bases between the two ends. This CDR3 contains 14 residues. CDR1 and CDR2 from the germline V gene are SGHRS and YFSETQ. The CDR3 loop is CASSLGGVQETQYF. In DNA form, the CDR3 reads TGCGCCAGCAGCTTGGGCGGCGTACAAGAGACCCAGTACTTC.

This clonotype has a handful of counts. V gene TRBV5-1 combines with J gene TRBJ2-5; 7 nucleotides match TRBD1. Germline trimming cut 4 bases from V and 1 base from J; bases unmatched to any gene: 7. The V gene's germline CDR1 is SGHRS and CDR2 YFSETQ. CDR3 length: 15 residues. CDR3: CASSLVGQFQETQYF. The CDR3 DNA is TGCGCCAGCAGCCTAGTGGGACAGTTCCAAGAGACCCAGTACTTC.

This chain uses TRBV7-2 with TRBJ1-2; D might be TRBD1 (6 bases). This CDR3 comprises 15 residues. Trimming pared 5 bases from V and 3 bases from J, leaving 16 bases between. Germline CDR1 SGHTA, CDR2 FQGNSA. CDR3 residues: CASSASRGGHYGYTF. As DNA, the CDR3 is TGTGCCAGCAGCGCCTCAAGGGGGGGCCACTATGGCTACACCTTC.

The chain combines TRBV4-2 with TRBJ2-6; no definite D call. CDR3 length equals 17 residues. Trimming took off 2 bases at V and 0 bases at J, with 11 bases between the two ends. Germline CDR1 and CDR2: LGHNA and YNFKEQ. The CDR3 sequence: CASSQHYSYSGANVLTF. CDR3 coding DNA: TGTGCCAGCAGCCAACACTACTCTTACTCTGGGGCCAACGTCCTGACTTTC.

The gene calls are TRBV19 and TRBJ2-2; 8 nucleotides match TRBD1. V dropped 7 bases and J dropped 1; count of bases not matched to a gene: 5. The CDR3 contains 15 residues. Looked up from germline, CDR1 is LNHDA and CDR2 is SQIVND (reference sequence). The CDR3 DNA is TGTGCCAGTATGACAGGGGTGCTGAACACCGGGGAGCTGTTTTTT. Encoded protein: CASMTGVLNTGELFF. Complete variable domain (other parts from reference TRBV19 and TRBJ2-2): DGGITQSPKYLFRKEGQNVTLSCEQNLNHDAMYWYRQDPGQGLRLIYYSQIVNDFQKGDIAEGYSVSREKKESFPLTVTSAQKNPTAFYLCASMTGVLNTGELFFGEGSRLTVL.

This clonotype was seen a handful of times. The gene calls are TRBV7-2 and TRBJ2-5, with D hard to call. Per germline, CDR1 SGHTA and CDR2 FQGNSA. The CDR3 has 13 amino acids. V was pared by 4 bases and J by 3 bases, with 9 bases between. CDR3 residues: CASSYARKETQYF. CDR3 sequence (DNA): TGTGCCAGCAGCTACGCGAGGAAAGAGACCCAGTACTTC.

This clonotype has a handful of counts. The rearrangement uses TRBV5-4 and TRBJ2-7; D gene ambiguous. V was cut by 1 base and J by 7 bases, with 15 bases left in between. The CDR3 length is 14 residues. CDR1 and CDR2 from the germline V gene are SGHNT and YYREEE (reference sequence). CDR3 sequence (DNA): TGTGCCAGCAGCTTGCCGGGTCTCCGGCAGGAGCAGTACTTC. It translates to CASSLPGLRQEQYF.

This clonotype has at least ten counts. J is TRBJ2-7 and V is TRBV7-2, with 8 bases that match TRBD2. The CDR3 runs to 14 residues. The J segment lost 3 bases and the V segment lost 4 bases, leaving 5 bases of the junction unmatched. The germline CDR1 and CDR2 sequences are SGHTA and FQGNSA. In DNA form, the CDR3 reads TGTGCCAGCAGCTCCCGGGGGGGAAACTACGAGCAGTACTTC. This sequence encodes CASSSRGGNYEQYF. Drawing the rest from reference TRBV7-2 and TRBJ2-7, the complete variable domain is GAGVSQSPSNKVTEKGKDVELRCDPISGHTALYWYRQSLGQGLEFLIYFQGNSAPDKSGLPSDRFSAERTGGSVSTLTIQRTQQEDSAVYLCASSSRGGNYEQYFGPGTRLTVT.

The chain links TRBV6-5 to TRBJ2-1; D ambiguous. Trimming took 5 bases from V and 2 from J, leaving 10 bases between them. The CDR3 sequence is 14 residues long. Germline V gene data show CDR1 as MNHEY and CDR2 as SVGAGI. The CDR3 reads CASSPPQAYNEQFF. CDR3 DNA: TGTGCCAGCAGTCCCCCGCAGGCCTACAATGAGCAGTTCTTC.

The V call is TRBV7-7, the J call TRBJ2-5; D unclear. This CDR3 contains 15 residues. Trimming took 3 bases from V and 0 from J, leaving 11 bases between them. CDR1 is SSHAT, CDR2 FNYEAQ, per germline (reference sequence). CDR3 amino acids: CASSFSRQYQETQYF. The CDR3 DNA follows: TGTGCCAGCAGCTTTAGCCGGCAGTACCAAGAGACCCAGTACTTC.